A selection of T cell receptor beta chains follows, all from one sample in a study of blood T cells in healthy people across ages. TCRdb analysed the 5' RACE reads with MiXCR anew, one entry per CDR3 protein. The sample carries around 870,000 distinct CDR3 sequences, 29% recorded once. The sequenced material came from blood. The receptor set was obtained from an elderly woman in good health. Each CDR3 is given with its conserved first and last residue. A D gene is named only where the DNA matches it firmly. Clone size is not always given. Where it is, it says once, few, many or a class for expanded clones.

TRBJ2-5 | many | TRBV4-1 | TRBD1 | TGCGCCAGCAGCCCGAGGGACAGGGGAGGAGAGACCCAGTACTTC | CASSPRDRGGETQYF
TRBJ1-1 | NA | TRBV3-1 | TRBD1 | TGTGCCAGCAGCCAAGGGGGGACAGGGGAGGAAGCTTTCTTT | CASSQGGTGEEAFF
TRBJ2-7 | NA | TRBV20-1 | NA | TGCAGTGCTAGAGGACTAGATCACTACGAGCAGTACTTC | CSARGLDHYEQYF
TRBJ1-4 | few | TRBV15 | NA | TGTGCCACCGCAGGGAGCTCAACTAATGAAAAACTGTTTTTT | CATAGSSTNEKLFF
TRBJ2-5 | few | TRBV10-1 | TRBD2 | TGCGCCAGCAGTGAGTTTGGAGCGGGGGTACAAGAGACCCAGTACTTC | CASSEFGAGVQETQYF
TRBJ2-5 | few | TRBV7-2 | TRBD2 | TGTGCCAGCAGCTTACAGTTAGCGGGGGGTATTGGGAATGAGCAGTACTTC | CASSLQLAGGIGNEQYF
TRBJ2-5 | NA | TRBV12-3/TRBV12-4 | NA | TGTGCCAGCAGTTTAGGGCGATTGGACAGAAAAGAGACCCAGTACTTC | CASSLGRLDRKETQYF
TRBJ2-1 | few | TRBV6-1 | TRBD2 | TGTGCCAGCAGTTTTGGGACTAGCGGGGATAATGAGCAGTTCTTC | CASSFGTSGDNEQFF
TRBJ2-1 | NA | TRBV6-2/TRBV6-3 | NA | TGTGCCAGCAGAACAGCACCCTGGGAAACCCAGTTCTTC | CASRTAPWETQFF
TRBJ2-7 | many | TRBV20-1 | TRBD2 | TGCAGTGCTCCGGGGGGAGGGCCCTACTCCTACGAGCAGTACTTC | CSAPGGGPYSYEQYF
TRBJ1-6 | NA | TRBV5-1 | TRBD1 | TGCGCCAGCAGCCAGGACAGGCCTAATTCACCCCTCCACTTT | CASSQDRPNSPLHF
TRBJ2-2 | few | TRBV4-2 | NA | TGTGCCAGCAGCCAAGACGAGCGGGCGGACACCGGGGAGCTGTTTTTT | CASSQDERADTGELFF
TRBJ2-2 | NA | TRBV15 | NA | TGTGCCACCAGCAGAGAGGGCAGGGCCACCGGGGAGCTGTTTTTT | CATSREGRATGELFF
TRBJ2-4 | many | TRBV6-6 | TRBD1 | TGTGCCAGCGGAATACAGGGGAAGGGGGAGAACATTCAGTACTTC | CASGIQGKGENIQYF
TRBJ1-2 | NA | TRBV5-1 | NA | TGCGCCAGCAGCTTGGTACCGGGGATAGGCTATGGCTACACCTTC | CASSLVPGIGYGYTF
TRBJ2-3 | many | TRBV7-9 | TRBD2 | TGTGCCAGCAGCTTAAGTCTAGCGGGGGATACGCAGTATTTT | CASSLSLAGDTQYF
TRBJ2-1 | few | TRBV10-3 | TRBD2 | TGTGCCATCTGTAACGGGGGGGGATATGAGCAGTTCTTC | CAICNGGGYEQFF
TRBJ2-1 | NA | TRBV18 | NA | TGTGCCAGCTCACCAGGGGCAGGGACCTACAATGAGCAGTTCTTC | CASSPGAGTYNEQFF
TRBJ2-1 | many | TRBV5-1 | NA | TGCGCCAGCACTGACTCGACGAGTTTCTCAAGTGAGCAGTTCTTC | CASTDSTSFSSEQFF
TRBJ2-7 | once | TRBV7-9 | TRBD2 | TGTGCCAACATGAAGGCGGCCGGACTAGATCTCCACAATGAGCAGTACTTC | CANMKAAGLDLHNEQYF
TRBJ2-1 | many | TRBV2 | TRBD2 | TGTGCCAGCAGCGGGACTAGCGGGGGAGCCAATGAGCAGTTCTTC | CASSGTSGGANEQFF
TRBJ2-7 | once | TRBV27 | TRBD2 | TGTGCCAGCAGCCAAGTCGCTAGCGGGAGATCCGAGCAGTACTTC | CASSQVASGRSEQYF
TRBJ1-2 | NA | TRBV10-2 | NA | TGCGCCAGCAGTGAGTCAGGGGCTGCTAGTGGCTACACCTTC | CASSESGAASGYTF
TRBJ2-1 | NA | TRBV20-1 | NA | TGCAGTGCCCGACGGGCGGGCCCCGGTTCGTCAAATGAGCGGTTCTTC | CSARRAGPGSSNERFF
TRBJ1-4 | many | TRBV7-2 | NA | TGTGCCAGCAGCCGCGAGCCCTTTAATGAAAAACTGTTTTTT | CASSREPFNEKLFF
TRBJ1-2 | NA | TRBV12-3/TRBV12-4 | NA | TGTGCCAGCAGTTACCGGGACGGCTATGGCTACACCTTC | CASSYRDGYGYTF
TRBJ1-2 | few | TRBV7-2 | TRBD1 | TGTGCCAGCAGCTTCGTACAGGGGGAATATGGCTACACCTTC | CASSFVQGEYGYTF
TRBJ2-5 | many | TRBV19 | NA | TGTGCCAGTAGTATAGGAAGGAGGCGGGACACGGAGACCCAGTACTTC | CASSIGRRRDTETQYF
TRBJ1-2 | few | TRBV27 | NA | TGTGCCAGCAGGGCCCATTCTAACTATGGCTACACCTTC | CASRAHSNYGYTF
TRBJ2-3 | many | TRBV20-1 | TRBD2 | TGCAGTGCGCCGGGACTAGCGTTGGGGGGGGATACGCAGTATTTT | CSAPGLALGGDTQYF
TRBJ2-2 | NA | TRBV3-1 | NA | TGTGCCAGCAGCCAAGGCTGGGGGAGGAGGACCGGGGAGCTGTTTTTT | CASSQGWGRRTGELFF
TRBJ1-2 | few | TRBV18 | TRBD1 | TGTGCCAGCTCACCGCGACAGGGGGCCCTAGTCGTTGGCTACACCTTC | CASSPRQGALVVGYTF
TRBJ1-2 | many | TRBV20-1 | NA | TGCAGTGCTTATAAGACAGCTAACTATGGCTACACCTTC | CSAYKTANYGYTF
TRBJ2-4 | many | TRBV6-1 | NA | TGTGCCAGCAGTGAAACCAGGGGTGAGGACATTCAGTACTTC | CASSETRGEDIQYF
TRBJ2-3 | many | TRBV20-1 | NA | TGCAGTGCTAGATCGGCAGCTGAGGTGAATACGCAGTATTTT | CSARSAAEVNTQYF